Listed below are T cell receptor beta chains from one sample, sequenced in a study of T cell responses to AZD1222 COVID-19 vaccine. Assay used: immunoSEQ multiplex PCR; TCRdb lists only in-frame clones, some missing. The profile shows 150,000 to 200,000 clones, roughly 94% of them singletons. Sequenced here: peripheral blood, sampled 28 days after the second AZD1222 dose. These TCRs come from an adult who received the AZD1222 COVID-19 vaccine. CDR3s include the opening cysteine and the closing phenylalanine or tryptophan. Fields, in order: CDR3 protein, CDR3 DNA, D gene, CDR3 length, V gene, J gene, clone size. A D gene is named only where the DNA matches it firmly. For some rows the clone size is stated as once, few or many, or as a class when expanded; others skip it.

CASSGDPWLVYNEQFF,TGTGCCAGCAGCGGGGACCCTTGGTTGGTCTACAATGAGCAGTTCTTC,NA,16,TRBV5-6,TRBJ2-1,NA
CASGLVREGAGYGYTF,TGTGCTAGTGGTTTGGTACGAGAGGGGGCCGGCTATGGCTACACCTTC,TRBD1,16,TRBV12-5,TRBJ1-2,NA
CASSLLGGYGYTF,TGTGCCAGCAGTTTATTGGGGGGCTATGGCTACACCTTC,NA,13,TRBV27,TRBJ1-2,NA
CASREDMNSYNEQFF,TGTGCCAGTAGGGAGGATATGAACTCCTACAATGAGCAGTTCTTC,NA,15,TRBV19,TRBJ2-1,NA
CASSLVMRAADYLTDTQYF,TGTGCCAGCAGCTTAGTAATGCGGGCAGCGGACTACCTCACAGATACGCAGTATTTT,NA,19,TRBV11-2,TRBJ2-3,NA
CASGSIGGSYNEQFF,TGTGCCAGTGGGAGCATTGGCGGGAGCTACAATGAGCAGTTCTTC,TRBD2,15,TRBV19,TRBJ2-1,NA
CASSSHLAGAGNTIYF,TGTGCCAGCAGTTCCCATCTCGCGGGGGCTGGAAACACCATATATTTT,NA,16,TRBV11-2,TRBJ1-3,NA
CASSQDLNRGNEKLFF,TGCGCCAGCAGCCAAGATCTTAACAGAGGAAACGAAAAACTGTTTTTT,NA,16,TRBV4-3,TRBJ1-4,NA
CASSLVTSGSYNEQFF,TGTGCCAGCAGCTTAGTAACGTCTGGGTCCTACAATGAGCAGTTCTTC,NA,16,TRBV7-9,TRBJ2-1,NA
CASSQAIDGYTF,TGTGCCAGCAGCCAGGCCATTGATGGCTACACCTTC,NA,12,TRBV3-1/TRBV3-2,TRBJ1-2,NA
CASSPGLEYEQYF,TGTGCCAGCAGCCCGGGACTAGAGTACGAGCAGTACTTC,TRBD2,13,TRBV6-6,TRBJ2-7,NA
CASSAWDYGYTF,TGTGCCAGCAGCGCGTGGGACTATGGCTACACCTTC,NA,12,TRBV9,TRBJ1-2,NA
CASSQPTSGRAYNEQFF,TGCGCCAGCAGCCAGCCGACTAGCGGGAGGGCCTACAATGAGCAGTTCTTC,TRBD2,17,TRBV5-1,TRBJ2-1,NA
CASSYLSRVVQYF,TGTGCCAGCAGTTACTTATCGAGGGTCGTGCAGTACTTC,NA,13,TRBV6-2/TRBV6-3,TRBJ2-7,NA
CASSLPDSYNEKLFF,TGTGCCAGCTCACTCCCGGACAGCTATAATGAAAAACTGTTTTTT,NA,15,TRBV18,TRBJ1-4,once
CASSRTGIGGTGELFF,TGTGCCAGCAGCCGGACCGGGATAGGGGGGACCGGGGAGCTGTTTTTT,NA,16,TRBV3-1/TRBV3-2,TRBJ2-2,NA
CASSLIGLALGETQYF,TGTGCCAGCAGTTTGATAGGACTAGCCTTAGGGGAGACCCAGTACTTC,TRBD2,16,TRBV28,TRBJ2-5,once
CASSYQRRTEAFF,TGTGCCAGCAGTTACCAAAGAAGGACTGAAGCTTTCTTT,NA,13,TRBV6-5,TRBJ1-1,once
CASSQGLNTEAFF,TGTGCCAGCTCACAAGGGCTGAACACTGAAGCTTTCTTT,NA,13,TRBV18,TRBJ1-1,NA
CASSSLDGGAVSYGYTF,TGTGCCAGCAGCTCCCTCGACGGAGGCGCGGTGAGCTATGGCTACACCTTC,NA,17,TRBV11-2,TRBJ1-2,NA
CASSSDPKRSNYGYTF,TGTGCCAGCAGTTCAGACCCCAAGCGTTCTAACTATGGCTACACCTTC,NA,16,TRBV27,TRBJ1-2,NA
CAISEMQGAQGYTF,TGTGCCATCAGTGAGATGCAGGGGGCGCAAGGCTACACCTTC,TRBD1,14,TRBV10-3,TRBJ1-2,NA
CASSNSGTGYSNQPQHF,TGTGCCAGCAGCAACTCCGGGACAGGGTATAGCAATCAGCCCCAGCATTTT,TRBD1,17,TRBV3-1/TRBV3-2,TRBJ1-5,NA
CASSPLAEEDYGYTF,TGTGCCAGCAGCCCCTTGGCAGAGGAGGACTATGGCTACACCTTC,NA,15,TRBV3-1/TRBV3-2,TRBJ1-2,once
CASSLGGRGFGYTF,TGTGCCAGCAGCTTAGGGGGCAGGGGTTTCGGCTACACCTTC,NA,14,TRBV7-9,TRBJ1-2,NA
CASSIGGNTEAFF,TGTGCCAGCAGCATAGGGGGGAACACTGAAGCTTTCTTT,NA,13,TRBV2,TRBJ1-1,once
CASSQSSSGRVSDTQYF,TGTGCCAGCAGCCAGAGCTCTAGCGGGAGGGTATCAGATACGCAGTATTTT,TRBD2,17,TRBV3-1/TRBV3-2,TRBJ2-3,NA
CASSLGTSSYEQYF,TGTGCCAGCAGTCTAGGGACTAGCAGCTACGAGCAGTACTTC,TRBD2,14,TRBV27,TRBJ2-7,NA
CASSLGPGQASYGYTF,TGTGCCAGCAGCTTAGGCCCGGGACAGGCATCCTATGGCTACACCTTC,TRBD1,16,TRBV7-2,TRBJ1-2,NA
CATWEPTGEQYF,TGTGCCACCTGGGAGCCCACGGGCGAGCAGTACTTC,NA,12,TRBV15,TRBJ2-7,NA
CSARGNTIYF,TGCAGTGCTAGGGGAAACACCATATATTTT,NA,10,TRBV20-1,TRBJ1-3,NA